This TCR beta chain derives from a study of CD4 T cells in relation to SARS-CoV-2 and coronaviruses. Study-wide context: ViraFEST: approximately 10-day antigen culture of PBMCs, then TCR beta CDR3 sequencing. Shared crossreactive spike epitopes were mapped to their HLA restriction.

Assay used: immunoSEQ multiplex PCR; TCRdb lists only in-frame clones, some missing. The sample holds about 27,000 clones, about 79% seen once. Study-wide results and caveats: SARS-CoV-2-driven expansion was significantly weaker in crossreactive than monoreactive clones.

This CDR3 spans 14 amino acids. V lost 6 bases and J 6 bases, leaving 18 bases between the germline ends. Per germline, CDR1 LGHNA and CDR2 YNFKEQ. Unexposed donor CD4+ T cells date from 2011-2018, before the COVID-19 pandemic. Isolation of CD4+ T cells took place after nine to ten days in culture. As cell numbers allowed, unexposed-donor CD4+ T cells faced SARS-CoV-2 S/N and four cold-coronavirus spikes. For this clone: Its target is unknown.

Source material: CD4+ T cells from PBMCs, cultured in vitro. The chain uses TRBV4-2 and TRBJ2-7; D might be TRBD1 or TRBD2, each matching 5 bases. This TCR was recovered from a human donor in good health. The DNA of the CDR3 is TGTGCCAGCAGACACGGGCGTCGTGGGGGCGAGCAGTACTTC. Translation: CASRHGRRGGEQYF.